What follows describes a single T cell receptor beta chain. The data derive from a study of blood T cell repertoires in COVID-19. The wider study: Both acute and convalescent COVID-19 samples were obtained from the United States, Italy and Spain.

Under the authors' procedure: From reference gene primer amplification, estimates of nucleated cell counts were derived. Clones were read by immunoSEQ multiplex PCR, and TCRdb kept only the in-frame ones, dropping some. Clonal size and the V and J genes are those of that table, whereas D and trimming came from the DNA. This sample has roughly 500,000 clones, with 80% to 90% found just once. V gave up 7 bases and J gave up 3 bases; unmatched junction bases: 8. Per germline, CDR1 SQVTM and CDR2 ANQGSEA. The CDR3 spans 13 residues. Input material: peripheral blood. This TCR was sampled from a human donor in a cohort sampled during active COVID-19. The chain uses TRBV29-1 and TRBJ1-1, with 7 positions matching TRBD1. The CDR3 is CSAATGTHTEAFF. The CDR3 DNA reads as TGCAGCGCTGCGACAGGGACCCACACTGAAGCTTTCTTT. The variable domain in full, with the rest retrieved from reference TRBV29-1 and TRBJ1-1, is SAVISQKPSRDICQRGTSLTIQCQVDSQVTMMFWYRQQPGQSLTLIATANQGSEATYESGFVIDKFPISRPNLTFSTLTVSNMSPEDSSIYLCSAATGTHTEAFFGQGTRLTVV.